The clone carrying this TCR beta chain appeared a few times. Germline V gives CDR1 ENHRY, CDR2 SYGVKD. The CDR3 totals 13 residues. The V gene end was trimmed by 4 bases and the J gene end by 4 bases; junction bases not matched to a gene: 3. This sample was included in a study of blood T cell repertoires in COVID-19. The wider study: Nucleic acid was either cDNA or gDNA, and it came from T cells, B-cell-depleted T cells, or PBMCs.

Only in-frame clones appear in the TCRdb table, and some are missing; sequencing was by immunoSEQ multiplex PCR. The repertoire includes a few hundred thousand clones, around 80% of them detected once, and around 1.2% sits in the top ten. The sequence derives from a woman aged 45-65 years with acute or convalescent COVID-19. The V call is TRBV10-3, the J call TRBJ2-7; 8 bases align to TRBD2. Specimen: peripheral blood. The CDR3 DNA is TGTGCCATCAGTGCAACTAGCGGATACGAGCAGTACTTC. Its protein is CAISATSGYEQYF.